The text below deals with one T cell receptor (beta chain). This record comes from a study of cytomegalovirus exposure and HLA in healthy donors. PCR amplification relied on 60 Vbeta primers (plus 13 Jbeta primers). Data came from immunoSEQ multiplex PCR; TCRdb stores just in-frame clones and leaves some out. The table lists 120,000 or so clones, approximately 80% of them singletons. Germline V lookup: CDR1 SGHRS, CDR2 YFSETQ. The V and J ends lost 4 bases and 2 bases, in that order; junction bases with no gene match: 8. This CDR3 comprises 15 residues. The source material was PBMCs. The chain recombines TRBV5-1 with TRBJ2-7; 8 nucleotides align to TRBD2. The clonotype comes from a young man in good health and CMV-seropositive. The CDR3 sequence is CASSPTRAGAYEQYF. The CDR3 DNA reads as TGCGCCAGCAGCCCAACCCGAGCGGGAGCCTACGAGCAGTACTTC.